This T cell receptor beta chain originates from a study of cytomegalovirus exposure and HLA in healthy donors. Study information: Within an early data release were around 80 million unique TCRs drawn from HLA-typed donors. Study-wide results and caveats: Reports indicate that TCR beta sequences accurately predicted the HLA-A and HLA-B alleles of most subjects. Other equally common chains were less clonally expanded than HLA-associated TCR beta chains, a later analysis showed.

Trimming stripped 7 bases from V and 7 bases from J, with 19 bases between. Germline-derived CDR1 and CDR2 are SNHLY and FYNNEI. The CDR3 is 14 amino acids. The study ran its PCR with 60 Vbeta and 13 Jbeta primers. Repertoires were generated with immunoSEQ multiplex PCR, while TCRdb's copy carries only in-frame clones and drops some. Found here are about 170,000 clones; the top ten clones hold around 0.79%. As for this clone: Its cognate antigen is unknown.

The clonotype comes from a woman aged 18-29 years in good health and CMV-seropositive. The chain uses TRBV2 and TRBJ1-1; D uncertain. Material: PBMCs. This CDR3 reads CASTVESGPVEAFF. The CDR3 DNA reads TGTGCCAGCACCGTCGAAAGCGGGCCGGTTGAAGCTTTCTTT.